The 13 T cell receptor beta chains presented below share a single source sample, sequenced in a study of blood T cell repertoires in COVID-19. Here immunoSEQ multiplex PCR was the method, and the copy in TCRdb shows in-frame clones only, minus some. The data hold roughly 320,000 clones, with 90% observed a single time. The sequencing input was PBMCs or T cells enriched from blood (not recorded which). The receptors derive from a woman aged 25 to 39 who had been exposed to COVID-19.

In DNA, the CDR3 is TGTGCCAGCAGTGATCCGACAGGGCCCCGAGAGACCCAGTACTTC. Protein sequence: CASSDPTGPRETQYF. The V gene is TRBV6-1, the J gene TRBJ2-5; 7 bases match TRBD1. Germline values: CDR1 MNHNS, CDR2 SASEGT. This CDR3 comprises 15 residues. Unmatched junction bases numbered 8, after V lost 3 bases and J lost 4 bases.

The chain combines TRBV18 with TRBJ1-1, with D perhaps matching TRBD1 (6 bases). The CDR3 loop spans 13 amino acids. Germline V gene lookup returns CDR1 KGHSH and CDR2 LQKENI. V was pared by 4 bases and J by 5 bases, with 11 bases between. The CDR3 DNA sequence: TGTGCCAGCTCACAATCAGGGGAAACTGAAGCTTTCTTT. It specifies CASSQSGETEAFF.

The chain joins TRBV6-5 to TRBJ2-1; 11 bases are a match to TRBD2. This CDR3 comprises 14 residues. Germline V gene sequence: CDR1 MNHEY, CDR2 SVGAGI. CDR3 in DNA: TGTGTAGGAGGAGTAGCGGGGGGGCCTAATGAGCAGTTCTTC. The encoded protein is CVGGVAGGPNEQFF.

This clone came up once. The chain links TRBV12-3 or TRBV12-4 to TRBJ2-1; a possible D gene is TRBD2 (5 bases). The CDR3 has 11 residues. V was cut by 2 bases and J by 14 bases, with 10 bases left in between. CDR3 sequence reads: CASSLRASKFF. DNA of the CDR3: TGTGCCAGCAGTTTAAGGGCTAGCAAGTTCTTC.

The chain joins TRBV6-5 to TRBJ1-2; D is perhaps TRBD1 (5 bases). CDR1 and CDR2 (germline): MNHEY, SVGAGI. The germline V and J ends were trimmed by 4 bases and 3 bases, with 15 bases remaining between them. CDR3 length: 15 amino acids. CDR3 residues: CASSLTLQVDYGYTF. For the CDR3, the DNA is TGTGCCAGCAGTTTAACCTTACAGGTTGACTATGGCTACACCTTC.

V gene TRBV27 combines with J gene TRBJ2-5; perhaps TRBD2 as D (7 bases). CDR1 MNHEY and CDR2 SMNVEV come from the germline V gene (reference sequence). The CDR3 has 14 amino acids. V lost 3 bases, J lost 4 bases, and 12 bases lay in between. CDR3 sequence: CASSLEGGGETQYF. The CDR3 nucleotides read TGTGCCAGCAGTTTGGAGGGGGGGGGAGAGACCCAGTACTTC.

V is TRBV4-2 and J is TRBJ2-3; D perhaps matches TRBD2 (5 bases). CDR1 and CDR2 from the germline V gene are LGHNA and YNFKEQ. Trimming took 0 bases from V and 4 from J, leaving 8 bases between them. The CDR3 loop spans 14 amino acids. CDR3 protein: CASSQEGGSDTQYF. For the CDR3, the DNA is TGTGCCAGCAGCCAAGAGGGCGGGTCAGATACGCAGTATTTT.

This clone was seen a few times. The chain couples TRBV7-2 to TRBJ2-7, with a possible D match to TRBD2 (5 bases). Germline V gives CDR1 SGHTA, CDR2 FQGNSA. Trimming took off 4 bases at V and 9 bases at J, with 25 bases between the two ends. The CDR3 runs 16 residues. CDR3 region: CASSSAATTIRLGQYF. The CDR3 DNA follows: TGTGCCAGCAGCTCGGCAGCGACTACGATTCGGCTGGGGCAGTACTTC.

This clone was seen just once. The chain employs TRBV20-1 and TRBJ1-2, with 8 positions matching TRBD1. The CDR3 has 11 amino acids. Trimming removed 5 bases from V and 7 bases from J; junction bases left unmatched: 3. From germline, CDR1 is DFQATT and CDR2 SNEGSKA (reference sequence). The DNA of the CDR3 is TGCAGTGCTGCAGGGGGCGCTGGCTACACCTTC. Translating it yields CSAAGGAGYTF.

The gene calls are TRBV4-2 and TRBJ1-2, with D maybe TRBD1 (6 bases). The CDR3 totals 14 residues. Trimming cost V 6 bases and J 4 bases, with 15 bases left between them. Looked up from germline, CDR1 is LGHNA and CDR2 is YNFKEQ. The CDR3 here is CASRGGQLRYGYTF. In DNA, the CDR3 is TGTGCCAGCAGAGGAGGACAGTTACGCTATGGCTACACCTTC.

The V gene is TRBV10-3, the J gene TRBJ1-1, with a weak D call TRBD1 (5 bases). CDR3 length equals 14 residues. V dropped 1 base and J dropped 3 bases, with 9 bases sitting between them. Germline CDR1 and CDR2: ENHRY and SYGVKD. The CDR3 region has the DNA TGTGCCATCAGTGAGTACGGGGGGGACACTGAAGCTTTCTTT. This gives the protein CAISEYGGDTEAFF.

This clone has a single count. The chain has TRBV21-1 and TRBJ1-1. TRBV21-1 is a recognized pseudogene. The CDR3 extends over 18 amino acids. CDR3 loop: CASSNADGEGGCKSEAFF. The CDR3 DNA reads TGTGCCAGCAGCAACGCCGATGGTGAGGGAGGCTGTAAGAGTGAAGCTTTCTTT.

A single count supports this clone. This chain uses TRBV10-3 with TRBJ1-6, with 8 bases matching TRBD1. V was pared by 6 bases and J by 10 bases, with 8 bases of the junction left unmatched. This CDR3 has 14 residues. Germline loops: CDR1 ENHRY, CDR2 SYGVKD. DNA of the CDR3: TGTGCCATCAGGGACAGGGTACACGAGTCACCCCTCCACTTT. This codes for CAIRDRVHESPLHF.